These 28 T cell receptor beta chains came from one sample sequenced in a study of CD8+ T cells in alopecia areata. Once RNA had been extracted, it was reverse transcribed into cDNA to act as the sequencing template. TCRdb keeps only in-frame clones here, not all; method: immunoSEQ multiplex PCR. The sample contains roughly 70,000 clones, 29% of which appear only once. The treatment was: oral pan-JAK inhibitor, 5-10 mg twice daily. The material was CD8+ T cells sorted from blood, obtained at week 4, from a patient treated with tofacitinib. All receptors derive from a human donor with alopecia areata.

The table lists this clone with a few counts. The chain employs TRBV29-1 and TRBJ2-5; 7 bases map to TRBD1. The ends lost 6 bases at V and 4 bases at J; junction bases unmatched: 11. There are 14 residues in the CDR3. The germline V gene has CDR1 SQVTM and CDR2 ANQGSEA. The CDR3 DNA reads TGCAGCGTCTTTCAGGGGGTCTTGGGAGAGACCCAGTACTTC. This codes for CSVFQGVLGETQYF.

This chain joins TRBV29-1 and TRBJ2-5, with D maybe TRBD1 (5 bases). This CDR3 has 10 amino acids. Trimming shortened V by 7 bases and J by 9 bases, and 12 bases separated the two germline ends. CDR1 is SQVTM and CDR2 is ANQGSEA in the germline V gene. CDR3 loop: CSERKGPQYF. The CDR3 DNA reads TGCAGCGAGAGAAAGGGGCCCCAGTACTTC.

J is TRBJ2-5 and V is TRBV5-4; D is perhaps TRBD2 (5 bases). Germline CDR1 reads SGHNT; CDR2 reads YYREEE (reference sequence). CDR3 length: 14 residues. V lost 1 base, J lost 4 bases, and 11 bases lay in between. This CDR3 reads CASSLYGDLETQYF. The CDR3 DNA reads as TGTGCCAGCAGCTTGTACGGGGATCTAGAGACCCAGTACTTC. The complete variable domain, with remaining parts taken from reference TRBV5-4 and TRBJ2-5, reads ETGVTQSPTHLIKTRGQQVTLRCSSQSGHNTVSWYQQALGQGPQFIFQYYREEENGRGNFPPRFSGLQFPNYSSELNVNALELDDSALYLCASSLYGDLETQYFGPGTRLLVL.

The chain links TRBV30 to TRBJ2-6, with D unclear. CDR3 size: 15 residues. Germline lookup yields CDR1 GTSNPN and CDR2 SVGIG (reference sequence). V was cut by 2 bases and J by 4 bases, with 12 bases left in between. CDR3 residues: CAWSHLQLGANVLTF. CDR3 nucleotide sequence: TGTGCCTGGAGTCATCTACAATTGGGGGCCAACGTCCTGACTTTC.

Only a few counts were recorded for this clone. The chain uses TRBV5-4 and TRBJ2-7; 9 bases fit TRBD2. From germline, CDR1 is SGHNT and CDR2 YYREEE (reference sequence). This CDR3 spans 14 amino acids. With V trimmed by 2 bases and J by 3 bases, 3 bases remained unmatched. The CDR3 here is CASSLSSGNYEQYF. The CDR3 region has the DNA TGTGCCAGCAGCTTATCTAGCGGGAACTACGAGCAGTACTTC.

This clone has more than one count but fewer than ten. The chain links TRBV29-1 to TRBJ1-2, with D hard to call. In germline, CDR1 is SQVTM, CDR2 ANQGSEA. The CDR3 length is 12 residues. Trimming removed 3 bases from V and 4 bases from J, with 9 bases in between. CDR3 bases: TGCAGCGTTGAGGCAGGCTCCTATGGCTACACCTTC. Its protein product is CSVEAGSYGYTF.

This clone was detected only a few times. The chain combines TRBV30 with TRBJ2-1; TRBD1 is a possible D gene (5 bases). Germline CDR1 is GTSNPN and CDR2 is SVGIG (reference sequence). The CDR3 totals 12 residues. Trimming took 0 bases from V and 5 from J, leaving 5 bases between them. The CDR3 DNA follows: TGTGCCTGGAGTGTAGGGGACAATGAGCAGTTCTTC. Translated, it gives CAWSVGDNEQFF. The entire variable domain, with the rest obtained from reference TRBV30 and TRBJ2-1, is as follows: SQTIHQWPATLVQPVGSPLSLECTVEGTSNPNLYWYRQAAGRGLQLLFYSVGIGQISSEVPQNLSASRPQDRQFILSSKKLLLSDSGFYLCAWSVGDNEQFFGPGTRLTVL.

This clone was picked up a small number of times. The chain employs TRBV29-1 and TRBJ2-3; 7 bases match TRBD2. The CDR3 consists of 14 residues. Germline V gives CDR1 SQVTM, CDR2 ANQGSEA. Trimming at V came to 6 bases and at J to 6 bases, leaving 12 bases not matched to a gene. The CDR3 bases are TGCAGCGTCGCTGTCGGCGGGAGCGTTGATACGCAGTATTTT. Encoded protein: CSVAVGGSVDTQYF.

The rearrangement links TRBV15 to TRBJ2-5; 8 bases match TRBD1. Germline V gives CDR1 LNHNV, CDR2 YYDKDF (reference sequence). V was clipped by 0 bases and J by 6 bases; unmatched bases: 6. This CDR3 has 15 residues. The CDR3 sequence: CATSRDRGLGKTQYF. The CDR3 nucleotides are TGTGCCACCAGCAGAGACAGGGGGCTGGGAAAGACCCAGTACTTC.

This clone turned up a few times. The chain carries TRBV9 and TRBJ2-5; D unresolved. CDR1 SGDLS and CDR2 YYNGEE come from the germline V gene. The ends were cut back, 3 bases at V and 5 bases at J, with 11 bases in the middle. This CDR3 spans 13 amino acids. The CDR3 is CASSAGPWETQYF. CDR3 in DNA: TGTGCCAGCAGCGCGGGCCCCTGGGAGACCCAGTACTTC.

This clone has only a few counts. The chain uses TRBV30 and TRBJ1-2; 9 positions agree with TRBD1. J gave up 2 bases and V 6 bases, and 4 bases lay outside the gene matches. Per germline, CDR1 GTSNPN and CDR2 SVGIG (reference sequence). The CDR3 has 13 residues. The CDR3 spells CACTGGGNYGYTF. CDR3 nucleotides: TGTGCCTGCACAGGGGGCGGCAACTATGGCTACACCTTC.

The chain combines TRBV2 with TRBJ2-7; D remains unclear. Germline V gives CDR1 SNHLY, CDR2 FYNNEI. The V gene lost 4 bases and the J gene lost 5 bases, with 9 bases spanning the gap. The CDR3 length is 12 residues. CDR3 amino acids: CASSGAYDEQYF. CDR3 in DNA: TGTGCCAGCAGTGGGGCGTACGACGAGCAGTACTTC. Filled out from reference TRBV2 and TRBJ2-7, the complete variable domain reads EPEVTQTPSHQVTQMGQEVILRCVPISNHLYFYWYRQILGQKVEFLVSFYNNEISEKSEIFDDQFSVERPDGSNFTLKIRSTKLEDSAMYFCASSGAYDEQYFGPGTRLTVT.

This clone was counted only a few times. This chain connects TRBV29-1 to TRBJ1-3; D is ambiguous. The germline CDR1 and CDR2 sequences are SQVTM and ANQGSEA. Trimming took 5 bases from V and 12 from J, leaving 14 bases between them. This CDR3 region has 11 residues. The CDR3 DNA reads TGCAGCGTTTTATCTTTACCGAGCATATATTTT. Translated, it gives CSVLSLPSIYF.

The V call is TRBV30, the J call TRBJ1-1; D call uncertain. V lost 2 bases and J lost 0, with 4 bases in between. The CDR3 is 12 amino acids. From germline, CDR1 is GTSNPN and CDR2 SVGIG (reference sequence). The CDR3: CAWSYVNTEAFF. In DNA form, the CDR3 reads TGTGCCTGGAGTTACGTGAACACTGAAGCTTTCTTT.

This clone was observed a few times. This rearrangement joins TRBV7-9 to TRBJ1-5, with TRBD1 as a possible D gene (5 bases). Germline assignment: CDR1 SEHNR and CDR2 FQNEAQ (reference sequence). V lost 5 bases and J 3 bases, leaving 8 bases between the germline ends. This CDR3 region has 13 residues. The CDR3 loop reads CASSHGANQPQHF. DNA of the CDR3: TGTGCCAGCAGCCATGGGGCCAATCAGCCCCAGCATTTT. Looking up the rest from reference TRBV7-9 and TRBJ1-5 gives the full variable domain: DTGVSQNPRHKITKRGQNVTFRCDPISEHNRLYWYRQTLGQGPEFLTYFQNEAQLEKSRLLSDRFSAERPKGSFSTLEIQRTEQGDSAMYLCASSHGANQPQHFGDGTRLSIL.

This clone has only a few counts. V and J are TRBV13 and TRBJ2-1; D remains ambiguous. The germline CDR1 and CDR2 sequences are PRHDT and FYEKMQ (reference sequence). V was cut by 5 bases and J by 1 base, with 6 bases left in between. The CDR3 has 13 amino acids. CDR3 amino acids: CASSRGSYNEQFF. CDR3 bases: TGTGCCAGCAGCCGTGGTTCCTACAATGAGCAGTTCTTC. Supplemented by reference TRBV13 and TRBJ2-1, the full variable domain reads AAGVIQSPRHLIKEKRETATLKCYPIPRHDTVYWYQQGPGQDPQFLISFYEKMQSDKGSIPDRFSAQQFSDYHSELNMSSLELGDSALYFCASSRGSYNEQFFGPGTRLTVL.

The chain employs TRBV29-1 and TRBJ1-5; no clear D gene. Trimming took off 4 bases at V and 5 bases at J, with 9 bases between the two ends. The germline CDR1 and CDR2 sequences are SQVTM and ANQGSEA. CDR3 length: 12 amino acids. As DNA, the CDR3 is TGCAGCGTTGTAGTCGGGGATCAGCCCCAGCATTTT. Translated: CSVVVGDQPQHF.

V and J are TRBV7-8 and TRBJ1-2, with TRBD1 as a possible D gene (5 bases). The CDR3 is 13 residues long. The V end was cut by 1 base, the J end by 8 bases, with 11 bases between. Germline values: CDR1 SGHVS, CDR2 FQNEAQ. CDR3 loop: CASSLGGAPGYTF. In DNA form, the CDR3 reads TGTGCCAGCAGCTTAGGAGGGGCCCCGGGCTACACCTTC.

The chain links TRBV11-2 to TRBJ2-7; D perhaps matches TRBD1 (6 bases). The germline V gene encodes CDR1 SGHAT and CDR2 FQNNGV. The CDR3 length is 11 residues. Trimming removed 5 bases from V and 11 bases from J, with 13 bases in between. CDR3 DNA sequence: TGTGCCAGCAGCCCCGGGACATTTGAGTACTTC. Amino acids: CASSPGTFEYF.

This chain connects TRBV9 to TRBJ2-5; the match to TRBD2 covers 7 bases. Germline loops: CDR1 SGDLS, CDR2 YYNGEE. Trimming removed 4 bases from V and 11 bases from J; junction bases left unmatched: 8. The length of the CDR3 is 12 residues. The CDR3 bases are TGTGCCAGCAGCCCGCGGACGGGACTACAGTACTTC. It codes for CASSPRTGLQYF.

V usage is TRBV27 and J usage is TRBJ2-6, with D possibly being TRBD1 (6 bases). The germline V gene encodes CDR1 MNHEY and CDR2 SMNVEV (reference sequence). This CDR3 region has 15 residues. Trimming stripped 6 bases from V and 1 base from J, with 10 bases between. DNA of the CDR3: TGTGCCAGCAGGACACAGGGTTCTGGGGCCAACGTCCTGACTTTC. It yields the protein CASRTQGSGANVLTF.

The chain employs TRBV7-2 and TRBJ1-2, with 8 nucleotides matching TRBD1. This CDR3 has 15 residues. With 4 bases clipped from V and 6 bases from J, the junction kept 10 bases outside the gene matches. CDR1 SGHTA and CDR2 FQGNSA come from the germline V gene. The CDR3 sequence: CASSSNRGAVHGYTF. CDR3 in DNA: TGTGCCAGCAGCTCGAACAGGGGGGCGGTACATGGCTACACCTTC.

The table lists this clone with a few counts. A far more abundant clone sits one base away, making this likely a read error. The chain recombines TRBV11-2 with TRBJ1-1; no reliable D call. This CDR3 is 13 amino acids long. The V end lost 3 bases, the J end lost 3 bases, and 8 bases lay between the germline ends. The germline gives CDR1 SGHAT, CDR2 FQNNGV. Written as DNA, the CDR3 is TGTGCCAGCAGCTTGATAGACTACACTGAAGCTTTCTTT. It codes for CASSLIDYTEAFF. The full variable domain, its missing parts supplied by reference TRBV11-2 and TRBJ1-1, is EAGVAQSPRYKIIEKRQSVAFWCNPISGHATLYWYQQILGQGPKLLIQFQNNGVVDDSQLPKDRFSAERLKGVDSTLKIQPAKLEDSAVYLCASSLIDYTEAFFGQGTRLTVV.

This clone turned up a few times. The chain joins TRBV29-1 to TRBJ2-7, with 7 positions matching TRBD1. In germline, CDR1 is SQVTM, CDR2 ANQGSEA. This CDR3 contains 13 residues. V was clipped by 6 bases and J by 0 bases; unmatched bases: 5. CDR3 coding DNA: TGCAGCGTCACCGGGACAGCCTCCTACGAGCAGTACTTC. It yields the protein CSVTGTASYEQYF.

V and J are TRBV27 and TRBJ2-3; possibly TRBD1 for D (6 bases). Looked up from germline, CDR1 is MNHEY and CDR2 is SMNVEV (reference sequence). The germline V and J ends were trimmed by 5 bases and 6 bases, with 21 bases remaining between them. The CDR3 loop spans 16 amino acids. This chain's CDR3 is CASSPTGFMGPDTQYF. CDR3 nucleotides: TGTGCCAGCAGTCCGACAGGCTTCATGGGGCCGGATACGCAGTATTTT.

The V call is TRBV7-2, the J call TRBJ2-5; unclear D gene. The DNA end lines up better with TRBJ2-7; the J call may be wrong. The CDR3 consists of 13 residues. Germline-derived CDR1 and CDR2 are SGHTA and FQGNSA. CDR3 coding DNA: TGTGCCAGCAGCTCGCCCCCCCACTACGAGCAGTACTTC. This codes for CASSSPPHYEQYF.

This chain links TRBV4-1 with TRBJ2-3, with D possibly TRBD2 on 6 matching bases. The V end lost 1 base, the J end lost 0 bases, and 11 bases lay between the germline ends. Germline CDR1 and CDR2: MGHRA and YSYEKL. The CDR3 runs 16 residues. This CDR3 is CASSQASLASTDTQYF. CDR3 coding DNA: TGCGCCAGCAGCCAAGCCTCACTAGCTAGCACAGATACGCAGTATTTT.

The chain uses TRBV19 and TRBJ2-1; 8 nucleotides line up with TRBD2. Germline V gene data show CDR1 as LNHDA and CDR2 as SQIVND (reference sequence). With 4 bases clipped from V and 2 bases from J, the junction kept 7 bases outside the gene matches. This CDR3 spans 16 amino acids. CDR3: CASSRFSGGPYNEQFF. The CDR3 DNA reads TGTGCCAGTAGTAGATTTTCGGGAGGGCCCTACAATGAGCAGTTCTTC.